This TCR beta chain was found in a study of response to subunit inactivated influenza vaccine. TCRdb re-derived calls from the RT-PCR reads in MiXCR, one entry per CDR3 protein. The sample gives hundreds of thousands of distinct CDR3 sequences, 14% of which show up once; less than 9% is in the top ten. Per the germline V gene, CDR1 is SGHTA and CDR2 is FQGTGA. The length of the CDR3 is 13 residues. Trimming removed 2 bases at V and 5 bases at J, with 7 bases between. The chain has TRBV7-3 and TRBJ2-1; no definite D call. This TCR came from a man aged 50 to 59 who received an inactivated influenza vaccine. The starting material was PBMCs from blood, obtained around 14 days before vaccination. CDR3 bases: TGTGCCAGCAGCTTACGGATGAACAATGAGCAGTTCTTC. It yields the protein CASSLRMNNEQFF.